A single sample is the source of the 12 T cell receptor beta chains below, sequenced in a study of identical twins. Using its own MiXCR run on the 5' RACE reads, TCRdb lists one record per CDR3 protein. Of 700,000 or so distinct CDR3 sequences listed, 8.6% are singletons. This sample was shared with a second study, whose subject was yellow fever vaccine responses in identical twins.

The sequenced sample was PBMCs. All receptors derive from a woman aged 18-29 years in good health.

This clonotype was seen a few times. The rearrangement uses TRBV7-9 and TRBJ2-7; 7 bases fit TRBD1. The CDR3 consists of 14 residues. Germline CDR1 SEHNR, CDR2 FQNEAQ (reference sequence). Germline trimming cut 7 bases from V and 3 bases from J; bases unmatched to any gene: 9. CDR3 bases: TGTGCCAGCACCATGACAGGGCAAGGCTACGAGCAGTACTTC. It yields the protein CASTMTGQGYEQYF.

The rearrangement links TRBV28 to TRBJ2-4; 8 bases match TRBD1. Germline V gives CDR1 MDHEN, CDR2 SYDVKM. V was pared by 6 bases and J by 1 base, with 5 bases of the junction left unmatched. The CDR3 has 15 amino acids. The CDR3 loop reads CASSWDRRAKNIQYF. CDR3 nucleotides: TGTGCCAGCAGCTGGGACAGGCGCGCCAAAAACATTCAGTACTTC.

The gene calls are TRBV27 and TRBJ2-3; the D gene is possibly TRBD2 (6 bases). CDR1 and CDR2 from the germline V gene are MNHEY and SMNVEV (reference sequence). Trimming pared 5 bases from V and 0 bases from J, leaving 21 bases between. The CDR3 is 18 amino acids. CDR3 sequence: CASSLISPGRSSTDTQYF. The CDR3 DNA reads TGTGCCAGCAGTCTTATATCCCCTGGGAGGTCTAGCACAGATACGCAGTATTTT.

This clonotype was counted between two and nine times. The chain recombines TRBV9 with TRBJ1-5; D is unclear. V was cut by 0 bases and J by 4 bases, with 14 bases left in between. Germline lookup yields CDR1 SGDLS and CDR2 YYNGEE. The CDR3 has 16 residues. This CDR3 is CASSVGVGEGNQPQHF. The CDR3 bases are TGTGCCAGCAGCGTAGGCGTGGGAGAGGGTAATCAGCCCCAGCATTTT.

This clonotype was recorded a few times. The V and J genes are TRBV5-6 and TRBJ2-7; 7 positions match TRBD2. The CDR3 consists of 19 residues. Trimming removed 2 bases from V and 0 bases from J; junction bases left unmatched: 17. Germline CDR1 SGHDT, CDR2 YYEEEE. The CDR3 reads CASSFIRWRERALSYEQYF. In nucleotides, the CDR3 is TGTGCCAGCAGCTTCATTCGTTGGCGGGAGAGGGCCCTCTCCTACGAGCAGTACTTC.

This clonotype was recorded a few times. This chain joins TRBV7-2 and TRBJ2-1; 8 positions match TRBD2. Germline V lookup: CDR1 SGHTA, CDR2 FQGNSA. The V gene end was trimmed by 2 bases and the J gene end by 7 bases; junction bases not matched to a gene: 10. The CDR3 consists of 16 residues. The CDR3 sequence: CASSLSSGRAGNEQFF. The DNA for the CDR3 is TGTGCCAGCAGCTTATCCAGCGGGAGAGCAGGAAATGAGCAGTTCTTC.

V gene TRBV5-4 combines with J gene TRBJ2-5, with a tentative D call TRBD2 (6 bases). The CDR3 is made up of 15 amino acids. Germline loops: CDR1 SGHNT, CDR2 YYREEE (reference sequence). The germline V and J ends were trimmed by 3 bases and 2 bases, with 14 bases remaining between them. The CDR3 protein is CASSSLGRDQETQYF. The CDR3 DNA follows: TGTGCCAGCAGCTCCCTGGGGCGGGATCAAGAGACCCAGTACTTC.

This clonotype was observed a few times. The chain has TRBV29-1 and TRBJ2-3, with TRBD1 matching over 7 bases. V was pared by 1 base and J by 4 bases, with 2 bases of the junction left unmatched. The germline V gene has CDR1 SQVTM and CDR2 ANQGSEA. CDR3 length: 13 amino acids. The CDR3 region is CSVEATGSDTQYF. The CDR3 nucleotides read TGCAGCGTTGAAGCGACAGGGTCAGATACGCAGTATTTT.

This chain links TRBV5-1 with TRBJ2-7, with D possibly matching TRBD1 (6 bases). The CDR3 length is 13 residues. V dropped 7 bases and J dropped 0 bases, with 11 bases sitting between them. The germline CDR1 and CDR2 sequences are SGHRS and YFSETQ. The CDR3, as DNA: TGCGCCAGCTCGGACAGCGCCTCCTACGAGCAGTACTTC. Protein product: CASSDSASYEQYF.

This clonotype was seen repeatedly, ten times or more. The chain recombines TRBV12-3 or TRBV12-4 with TRBJ2-4; possibly TRBD1 or TRBD2 for D (5 bases each). V was trimmed by 0 bases and J by 8 bases, leaving 14 bases between them. The CDR3 is 15 amino acids. The chain's CDR3 is CASSLALRGVDIQYF. CDR3 coding DNA: TGTGCCAGCAGTTTAGCGCTAAGGGGAGTCGACATTCAGTACTTC.

This clonotype was picked up many times. This sequence joins TRBV12-3 or TRBV12-4 and TRBJ2-7, with D maybe TRBD1 (5 bases). The CDR3 is 14 residues long. The V and J ends lost 0 bases and 3 bases respectively, with 9 bases between them. The chain's CDR3 is CASSLAWGSYEQYF. As DNA, the CDR3 is TGTGCCAGCAGTTTAGCATGGGGCAGCTACGAGCAGTACTTC.

CDR3 nucleotides: TGCAGTGCGGGGGAATCTTCTAGAGATACGCAGTATTTT. The encoded protein is CSAGESSRDTQYF. The chain combines TRBV20-1 with TRBJ2-3; D is tentatively TRBD1 or TRBD2 (5 bases each). The CDR3 extends over 13 amino acids. Germline CDR1 DFQATT, CDR2 SNEGSKA (reference sequence). The V end was cut by 6 bases, the J end by 5 bases, with 15 bases between.